Listed below are T cell receptor beta chains from one sample, sequenced in a study of blood T cell repertoires in COVID-19. Some clones are missing from TCRdb's copy, which holds only in-frame ones; the method was immunoSEQ multiplex PCR. Altogether 120,000 to 150,000 clones are present, around 87% being singletons, with the ten largest covering about 6%. The sequenced sample was peripheral blood. Receptor source: a man of 80 years or more with acute or convalescent COVID-19. Both conserved end residues are part of each CDR3. The order of the fields is clone size, J gene, D gene, V gene, CDR3 DNA, CDR3 protein. A D gene is named only where the DNA matches it firmly. Some rows have no size entry. The others give once, few or many, or a class for an expanded clone.

-	TRBJ1-2	-	TRBV28	TGTGCCAGCATTCCCATGGGTGGGGGAGGTAGTTATGGCTACACCTTC	CASIPMGGGGSYGYTF
few	TRBJ1-1	-	TRBV2	TGTGCCAGCATGGCGGGCCGGGGGTTCGCAGCTTTCTTT	CASMAGRGFAAFF
-	TRBJ2-5	-	TRBV6-5	TGTGCCATTGCAGGGGGGCCCCGCACCCGGGAGACCCAGTACTTC	CAIAGGPRTRETQYF
-	TRBJ2-7	TRBD1	TRBV10-3	TGTGCCATCAGTCCGGGACAGAGACTCCTCTACGAGCAGTACTTC	CAISPGQRLLYEQYF
-	TRBJ1-2	-	TRBV28	TGTGCCAGCAGTTTAGACAGATATGGCTACACCTTC	CASSLDRYGYTF
-	TRBJ1-3	-	TRBV19	TGTGCCAGTAGCGGACAGAGGCCGGAAAACACCATATATTTT	CASSGQRPENTIYF
-	TRBJ1-1	TRBD1	TRBV11-3	TGTGCCAGCAGCTTCGGGACAGGGGTAATGACTGAAGCTTTCTTT	CASSFGTGVMTEAFF
few	TRBJ2-1	TRBD1	TRBV2	TGTGCCAGCAGTCCCCGCAGGACAGGGACTTACAATGAGCAGTTCTTC	CASSPRRTGTYNEQFF
-	TRBJ1-1	TRBD1	TRBV28	TGTGCCAGCAGTCCCGGACAGGGCGTTACTGAAGCTTTCTTT	CASSPGQGVTEAFF
-	TRBJ1-1	TRBD1	TRBV5-6	TGTGCCAGCAGCCAAGTAAGCGACAGGGGGTGGATGGCTTTCTTT	CASSQVSDRGWMAFF
-	TRBJ2-2	TRBD2	TRBV4-1	TGCGCCAGCAGCTTCGCTAGCGGGGGGCGGGACACCGGGGAGCTGTTTTTT	CASSFASGGRDTGELFF
-	TRBJ1-1	-	TRBV10-3	TGTGCCATCGGGTGGCAGGGGAGCACTGAAGCTTTCTTT	CAIGWQGSTEAFF
-	TRBJ2-7	TRBD1	TRBV9	TGTGCCAGCAGCGTAGACGGACAGGGGGCGAGGGAGCAGTACTTC	CASSVDGQGAREQYF
-	TRBJ1-5	TRBD1	TRBV5-1	TGCGCCAGCAGCCCTGGACAGGTCTTAAATCAGCCCCAGCATTTT	CASSPGQVLNQPQHF
-	TRBJ1-3	-	TRBV19	TGTGCCAGTAGTATCGACAGGAACTCTGGAAACACCATATATTTT	CASSIDRNSGNTIYF
-	TRBJ2-1	-	TRBV5-4	TGTGCCAGCAGCTTGGTCGGCCAGGAATACAATGAGCAGTTCTTC	CASSLVGQEYNEQFF
few	TRBJ1-5	-	TRBV6-1	TGTGCCAGCAGTGAAATGGGGGGACTGGGGCAGCCCCAGCATTTT	CASSEMGGLGQPQHF
-	TRBJ1-4	TRBD1	TRBV28	TGTGCCAGCAGTCCGGACAGGGGTAATGAAAAACTGTTTTTT	CASSPDRGNEKLFF
-	TRBJ2-3	-	TRBV30	TGTGCCTCGCAGGGCCCAGATACGCAGTATTTT	CASQGPDTQYF
-	TRBJ2-2	TRBD2	TRBV10-3	TGTGCCACCAGGACTAGCGGGGGCACCGGGGAGCTGTTTTTT	CATRTSGGTGELFF
-	TRBJ2-3	TRBD2	TRBV7-9	TGTGCCAGCAGCCGGGGGGGTGTGACAGATACGCAGTATTTT	CASSRGGVTDTQYF
few	TRBJ2-7	-	TRBV6-5	TGTGCCCTCAAGACCTGGGGCCTCGAGCAGTACTTC	CALKTWGLEQYF
once	TRBJ2-2	TRBD2	TRBV19	TGTGCCAGTAGTAGGGACTACGAATCCGGGGAGCTGTTTTTT	CASSRDYESGELFF
few	TRBJ1-1	-	TRBV5-1	TGCGCCAGCAGCTTGGTATCAGGGAACTTCGGTGGCACTGAAGCTTTCTTT	CASSLVSGNFGGTEAFF
-	TRBJ1-5	-	TRBV2	TGTGCCAGCAGTGACAGGGGCTTGAATCAGCCCCAGCATTTT	CASSDRGLNQPQHF
once	TRBJ2-2	TRBD1	TRBV11-2	TGTGCCAGCAGCTCGACAGGGCCCGGGGAGCTGTTTTTT	CASSSTGPGELFF
-	TRBJ2-7	TRBD2	TRBV27	TGTGCCAGCAGTGGACTAGCGGGAGAGAAACGAGACTCCTACGAGCAGTACTTC	CASSGLAGEKRDSYEQYF
-	TRBJ1-4	-	TRBV11-2	TGTGCCAGCAGCTCCCGAGTTAATGAAAAACTGTTTTTT	CASSSRVNEKLFF
once	TRBJ2-6	-	TRBV28	TGTGCCAGCACCCCCCTAGGGGAACTGACTGGGGCCAACGTCCTGACTTTC	CASTPLGELTGANVLTF
-	TRBJ1-2	-	TRBV5-1	TGCGCCAGCAGCTTCGGACAGACGGTCTATGGCTACACCTTC	CASSFGQTVYGYTF
-	TRBJ1-4	TRBD1	TRBV5-1	TGCGCCAGCAGCCGGGACAGTCTTAATGAAAAACTGTTTTTT	CASSRDSLNEKLFF
-	TRBJ1-1	-	TRBV12-3/TRBV12-4	TGTGCCAGCAGTCCCAGGGTAAGCACTGAAGCTTTCTTT	CASSPRVSTEAFF
-	TRBJ2-5	-	TRBV27	TGTGCCAGCAGTTTGGGAGGGGGAGAGACCCAGTACTTC	CASSLGGGETQYF
few	TRBJ2-2	TRBD1	TRBV6-5	TGTGCCAGCAAACCGACAGGGCACACCGGGGAGCTGTTTTTT	CASKPTGHTGELFF
-	TRBJ1-1	TRBD1	TRBV4-2	TGTGCCAGCAGTCTCGACAGGGGTGGAACTGAAGCTTTCTTT	CASSLDRGGTEAFF
-	TRBJ2-7	TRBD2	TRBV9	TGTGCCAGCAGCCCCCGGACTAGCGTAGGGAACGAGCAGTACTTC	CASSPRTSVGNEQYF
-	TRBJ1-1	-	TRBV29-1	TGCAGCGTGGGCGGTGCAGCTGAAGCTTTCTTT	CSVGGAAEAFF
-	TRBJ1-1	TRBD1	TRBV28	TGTGCCAGCAGTTCCGGGACAGGGTTGGGCAACGCTTTCTTT	CASSSGTGLGNAFF
-	TRBJ2-1	-	TRBV2	TGTGCCAGCAGTGAAACGGGTCGCTCCTACAATGAGCAGTTCTTC	CASSETGRSYNEQFF
few	TRBJ1-1	-	TRBV4-2	TGTGCCAGCAGCCAAGAGTGGGGCAGGGAGAACACTGAAGCTTTCTTT	CASSQEWGRENTEAFF
-	TRBJ1-1	TRBD1	TRBV5-4	TGTGCCAGCAGCTTGAAGGGACAGGGGAACACTGAAGCTTTCTTT	CASSLKGQGNTEAFF
-	TRBJ2-7	-	TRBV2	TGTGCCAGCGAAGGCGGAGGGGCGCGAAACTCCTACGAGCAGTACTTC	CASEGGGARNSYEQYF
-	TRBJ2-2	-	TRBV11-2	TGTGCCAGCAGACTCGATTCGGGTGCGACCGGGGAGCTGTTTTTT	CASRLDSGATGELFF
-	TRBJ2-7	-	TRBV27	TGTGCCAGCAGTTTACAGGGATCCTACGAGCAGTACTTC	CASSLQGSYEQYF
-	TRBJ1-4	TRBD1	TRBV6-5	TGTGCCAGCAGGCGGCCGGGACAGGGAGATGAAAAACTGTTTTTT	CASRRPGQGDEKLFF
-	TRBJ1-4	TRBD1	TRBV7-9	TGTGCCAGCAGCTCAAATACAGGGGTTAATGAAAAACTGTTTTTT	CASSSNTGVNEKLFF
-	TRBJ2-1	-	TRBV5-1	TGCGCCAGCAGCCGGGGGTACCGCGGCAATGAGCAGTTCTTC	CASSRGYRGNEQFF
-	TRBJ2-1	-	TRBV9	TGTGCCAGCAGCACCCGGGACATAATAAATGAGCAGTTCTTC	CASSTRDIINEQFF
-	TRBJ2-6	-	TRBV27	TGTGCCAGCAGCCTCTCTGGGGCCAACGTCCTGACTTTC	CASSLSGANVLTF
-	TRBJ1-1	-	TRBV30	TGTGCCTGGAACAGTGGAACTGGGACTGAAGCTTTCTTT	CAWNSGTGTEAFF
-	TRBJ1-1	-	TRBV7-9	TGTGCCAGCAGCCTCACACAGAACACTGAAGCTTTCTTT	CASSLTQNTEAFF
once	TRBJ2-1	-	TRBV10-3	TGTGCCATCAGTGAGTCTTTTCTAGATGAGCAGTTCTTC	CAISESFLDEQFF
-	TRBJ2-2	TRBD2	TRBV3-1/TRBV3-2	TGTGCCAGCAGCCAAGAGACCCTAGCGGACCCCACCGGGGAGCTGTTTTTT	CASSQETLADPTGELFF
-	TRBJ2-1	-	TRBV19	TGTGCCAGTAGGGTGACAGCGAACTCCTACAATGAGCAGTTCTTC	CASRVTANSYNEQFF
-	TRBJ2-7	-	TRBV7-8	TGTGCCAGCAGCTTGGGGATAGGGACTTACGAGCAGTACTTC	CASSLGIGTYEQYF
-	TRBJ2-1	TRBD2	TRBV28	TGTGCCAGCAGGCCTAGCGGGGGGGAATACAATGAGCAGTTCTTC	CASRPSGGEYNEQFF
-	TRBJ1-2	-	TRBV14	TGTGCCAGCAGCCAAGTTACAGGTTGGGCCTATGGCTACACCTTC	CASSQVTGWAYGYTF
-	TRBJ2-7	-	TRBV18	TGTGCCAGCTCACCTGCGACACCCGAGCAGTACTTC	CASSPATPEQYF
-	TRBJ2-7	-	TRBV6-5	TGTGCCAGCAAGGACTACTCCTACGAGCAGTACTTC	CASKDYSYEQYF